This T cell receptor beta chain was recorded in a study of cytomegalovirus exposure and HLA in healthy donors. Study-wide results and caveats: TCR beta chain V- and J-gene trimming was linked, in a later analysis, to a missense variant in DCLRE1C. Later analysis reportedly placed an Asian-associated ancestry cluster below the approximately 650-donor mean in N-insertions. When analyzed later, the rates of TCR association showed variation by HLA locus, with DRB1 the most and HLA-C the fewest.

As to this clone: Antigen: not known.

Germline CDR1 is SEHNR and CDR2 is FQNEAQ (reference sequence). The V end was cut by 6 bases, the J end by 3 bases, with 11 bases between. The CDR3 spans 13 residues. Primers for the PCR totalled 60 Vbeta and 13 Jbeta. The method was immunoSEQ multiplex PCR; TCRdb's version includes in-frame clones alone and lacks a portion of them. The repertoire holds around 98,000 clones, with around 68% as singletons. The V call is TRBV7-9, the J call TRBJ1-2; D is unresolved. The TCR originated in a female donor in good health and CMV-seronegative. Sequencing was performed on PBMCs. The DNA for the CDR3 is TGTGCCAGCAGATCCGACACCTACTATGGCTACACCTTC. The encoded protein is CASRSDTYYGYTF.